Each of the 18 T cell receptor beta chains below was sequenced from the same sample in a study of Tregs in tolerant kidney transplant recipients. The method was immunoSEQ multiplex PCR; TCRdb's version includes in-frame clones alone and lacks a portion of them. The sample shows roughly 66,000 clones, 80% to 95% of them seen only once. Specimen: CD8+ T cells from blood, collected before the transplant. Receptors originate from a human donor who received a combined kidney and bone marrow transplant.

The chain joins TRBV7-2 to TRBJ1-6; D not resolved. Germline CDR1 SGHTA, CDR2 FQGNSA. The CDR3 is 16 amino acids. The V gene lost 0 bases and the J gene lost 10 bases, with 16 bases spanning the gap. CDR3 protein: CASSLAREWSSSPLHF. Written as DNA, the CDR3 is TGTGCCAGCAGCTTAGCGCGAGAATGGAGCTCCTCACCCCTCCACTTT.

This rearrangement joins TRBV5-1 to TRBJ2-3; D perhaps matches TRBD2 (6 bases). V was pared by 0 bases and J by 0 bases, with 14 bases between. CDR3 size: 17 residues. Germline V gene sequence: CDR1 SGHRS, CDR2 YFSETQ. The CDR3 here is CASSLEGGPSSTDTQYF. The CDR3 nucleotides are TGCGCCAGCAGCTTGGAGGGAGGACCATCTAGCACAGATACGCAGTATTTT.

This chain connects TRBV19 to TRBJ2-1; D might be TRBD1 (5 bases). Germline V gene sequence: CDR1 LNHDA, CDR2 SQIVND (reference sequence). This CDR3 contains 14 residues. V lost 7 bases to trimming and J lost 5 bases, with 15 bases between them. The chain's CDR3 is CASTWLGDNNEQFF. The CDR3 nucleotides are TGTGCCAGTACCTGGCTAGGGGATAACAATGAGCAGTTCTTC.

The count of this clone is one. This sequence joins TRBV28 and TRBJ2-7; 8 bases fit TRBD1. The CDR3 covers 14 residues. Per germline, CDR1 MDHEN and CDR2 SYDVKM. V lost 2 bases to trimming and J lost 6 bases; unmatched junction nucleotides: 6. The CDR3 loop is CASSLPDRVGEQYF. The CDR3 nucleotides read TGTGCCAGCAGTTTACCGGACAGGGTTGGCGAGCAGTACTTC.

The rearrangement uses TRBV4-3 and TRBJ2-7; the D gene is possibly TRBD1 (5 bases). Per the germline V gene, CDR1 is LGHNA and CDR2 is YSLEER. This CDR3 region has 14 residues. V was clipped by 0 bases and J by 3 bases, with 9 bases between them. CDR3 nucleotide sequence: TGCGCCAGCAGCCAAGAGACAGATAACTACGAGCAGTACTTC. Translated, it gives CASSQETDNYEQYF.

The V call is TRBV4-2, the J call TRBJ2-1; 9 nucleotides line up with TRBD1. With V trimmed by 0 bases and J by 4 bases, 7 bases remained unmatched. The CDR3 runs to 17 residues. CDR1 LGHNA and CDR2 YNFKEQ come from the germline V gene. This CDR3 reads CASSQDTGTGPYNEQFF. Here the CDR3 DNA reads TGTGCCAGCAGCCAAGATACTGGGACAGGGCCTTACAATGAGCAGTTCTTC.

This clone occurred a few times. The chain employs TRBV29-1 and TRBJ2-3; TRBD2 aligns across 12 bases. With V trimmed by 6 bases and J by 2 bases, 21 bases remained unmatched. The germline V gene encodes CDR1 SQVTM and CDR2 ANQGSEA. The CDR3 consists of 20 residues. CDR3 bases: TGCAGCGTCCGAACGGGGGAGACTAGCGGGAGAGGAGGGCCCACAGATACGCAGTATTTT. Translating it yields CSVRTGETSGRGGPTDTQYF.

The chain recombines TRBV5-6 with TRBJ2-7; possible D gene TRBD1, 6 bases. V was trimmed by 2 bases and J by 7 bases, leaving 19 bases between them. This CDR3 region has 15 residues. CDR1 and CDR2 from the germline V gene are SGHDT and YYEEEE. CDR3 residues: CASSFSGTREKEQYF. For the CDR3, the DNA is TGTGCCAGCAGCTTCTCCGGGACAAGGGAGAAGGAGCAGTACTTC. The complete variable domain, with remaining parts taken from reference TRBV5-6 and TRBJ2-7, reads DAGVTQSPTHLIKTRGQQVTLRCSPKSGHDTVSWYQQALGQGPQFIFQYYEEEERQRGNFPDRFSGHQFPNYSSELNVNALLLGDSALYLCASSFSGTREKEQYFGPGTRLTVT.

The chain combines TRBV25-1 with TRBJ1-1; D may be TRBD1 (6 bases). The germline CDR1 and CDR2 sequences are MGHDK and SYGVNS. The V and J ends lost 4 bases and 5 bases respectively, with 14 bases between them. The CDR3 extends over 14 amino acids. CDR3 amino acids: CASSALQGLTEAFF. The CDR3 DNA follows: TGTGCCAGCAGTGCGTTACAGGGTTTAACTGAAGCTTTCTTT.

The V and J genes are TRBV10-1 and TRBJ2-7, with D perhaps TRBD1 (6 bases). CDR3 length: 16 amino acids. The germline V and J ends were trimmed by 0 bases and 0 bases, with 12 bases remaining between them. Germline CDR1 and CDR2: WNHNN and SYGVQD (reference sequence). CDR3: CASSESIGQSSYEQYF. In DNA form, the CDR3 reads TGCGCCAGCAGTGAGTCGATTGGACAGTCCTCCTACGAGCAGTACTTC.

The chain employs TRBV28 and TRBJ1-5, with a tentative D call TRBD1 (5 bases). V lost 2 bases and J lost 7, with 12 bases in between. The CDR3 length is 14 residues. From germline, CDR1 is MDHEN and CDR2 SYDVKM. The CDR3 sequence is CASSLRGPRQPQHF. The CDR3 nucleotides are TGTGCCAGCAGTTTAAGGGGCCCGCGGCAGCCCCAGCATTTT.

Regarding this clone: One end of the junction does not line up with germline, which may come from a read error. This chain connects TRBV4-3 to TRBJ1-5; D call uncertain. The CDR3 consists of 14 residues. CDR1 LGHNA and CDR2 YSLEER come from the germline V gene. The DNA for the CDR3 is TGCGCCAGCAGCCAAGGTAAAGGGAGTCAGCTCCAGCATTTT. Translated: CASSQGKGSQLQHF.

The chain couples TRBV9 to TRBJ2-4; 7 bases align to TRBD2. The germline CDR1 and CDR2 sequences are SGDLS and YYNGEE. The CDR3 consists of 19 residues. J lost 2 bases, V lost 0 bases, and 14 bases had no gene match. CDR3 coding DNA: TGTGCCAGCAGCGTAGGGGGGGAGGGTCCCCTCGAAACCAAAAACATTCAGTACTTC. This gives the protein CASSVGGEGPLETKNIQYF.

The chain couples TRBV9 to TRBJ2-7; D might be TRBD2 (5 bases). Trimming stripped 4 bases from V and 7 bases from J, with 15 bases between. The CDR3 sequence is 13 residues long. Looked up from germline, CDR1 is SGDLS and CDR2 is YYNGEE. The CDR3 sequence: CASSLGLGGEQYF. In DNA, the CDR3 is TGTGCCAGCAGCTTGGGCCTGGGCGGGGAGCAGTACTTC.

The chain joins TRBV14 to TRBJ1-3; D gene uncertain. Germline-derived CDR1 and CDR2 are SGHDN and FVKESK. This CDR3 region has 16 residues. Trimming took off 4 bases at V and 5 bases at J, with 18 bases between the two ends. For the CDR3, the DNA is TGTGCCAGCAGCCCGAAGGGCAAACGGGATCGAAACACCATATATTTT. Its translation: CASSPKGKRDRNTIYF.

The chain has TRBV5-5 and TRBJ1-3, with D tentatively TRBD1 (5 bases). V gave up 4 bases and J gave up 0 bases, with 8 bases separating them. The CDR3 totals 14 residues. Germline V lookup: CDR1 SGHKS, CDR2 YYEKEE (reference sequence). The CDR3 protein is CASSDSFSGNTIYF. For the CDR3, the DNA is TGTGCCAGCAGCGACAGCTTCTCTGGAAACACCATATATTTT. The entire variable domain, with the rest obtained from reference TRBV5-5 and TRBJ1-3, is as follows: DAGVTQSPTHLIKTRGQQVTLRCSPISGHKSVSWYQQVLGQGPQFIFQYYEKEERGRGNFPDRFSARQFPNYSSELNVNALLLGDSALYLCASSDSFSGNTIYFGEGSWLTVV.

This chain connects TRBV29-1 to TRBJ1-2, with 9 nucleotides matching TRBD1. The CDR3 loop spans 13 amino acids. Germline assignment: CDR1 SQVTM and CDR2 ANQGSEA. The J segment lost 4 bases and the V segment lost 7 bases, leaving 7 bases of the junction unmatched. The CDR3 protein is CSATGGSSYGYTF. DNA of the CDR3: TGCAGCGCAACAGGGGGCTCGAGCTATGGCTACACCTTC.

V usage is TRBV7-8 and J usage is TRBJ2-5, with 7 bases matching TRBD2. The CDR3 has 16 amino acids. The trim removed 5 bases at V and 4 bases at J, leaving 13 bases unmatched. Germline assignment: CDR1 SGHVS and CDR2 FQNEAQ. In DNA, the CDR3 is TGTGCCAGCAGCATGAGACTAGCTGCTTTGGCAGAGACCCAGTACTTC. It yields the protein CASSMRLAALAETQYF.